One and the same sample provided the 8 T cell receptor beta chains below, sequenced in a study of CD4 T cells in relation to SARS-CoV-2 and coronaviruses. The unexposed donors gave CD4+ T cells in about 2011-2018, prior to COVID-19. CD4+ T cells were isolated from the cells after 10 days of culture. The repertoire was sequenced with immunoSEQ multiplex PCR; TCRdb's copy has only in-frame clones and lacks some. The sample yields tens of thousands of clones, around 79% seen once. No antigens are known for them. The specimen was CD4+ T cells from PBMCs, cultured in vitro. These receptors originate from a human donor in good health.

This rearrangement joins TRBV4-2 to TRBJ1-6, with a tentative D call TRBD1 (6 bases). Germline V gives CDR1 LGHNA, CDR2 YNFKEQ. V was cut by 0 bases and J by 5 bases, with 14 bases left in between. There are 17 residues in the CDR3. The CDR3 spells CASSQDVAGDNNSPLHF. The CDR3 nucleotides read TGTGCCAGCAGCCAAGACGTGGCCGGGGACAATAATTCACCCCTCCACTTT.

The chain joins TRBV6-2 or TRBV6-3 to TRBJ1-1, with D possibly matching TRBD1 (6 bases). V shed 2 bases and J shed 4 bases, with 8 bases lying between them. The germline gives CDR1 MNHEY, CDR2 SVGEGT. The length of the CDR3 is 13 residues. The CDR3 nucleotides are TGTGCCAGCAGTTACCAGGGGACCACTGAAGCTTTCTTT. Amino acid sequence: CASSYQGTTEAFF.

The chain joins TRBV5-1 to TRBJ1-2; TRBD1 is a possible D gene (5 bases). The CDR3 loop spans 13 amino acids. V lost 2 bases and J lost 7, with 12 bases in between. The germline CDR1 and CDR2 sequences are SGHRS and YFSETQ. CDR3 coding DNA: TGCGCCAGCAGCTTCGAACCGGGGACTGGCTACACCTTC. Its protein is CASSFEPGTGYTF.

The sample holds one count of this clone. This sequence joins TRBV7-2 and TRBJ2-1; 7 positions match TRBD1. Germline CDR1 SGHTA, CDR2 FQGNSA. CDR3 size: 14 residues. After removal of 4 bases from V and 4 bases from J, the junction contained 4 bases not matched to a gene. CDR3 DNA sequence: TGTGCCAGCAGCTCGAAGACAGGGTACAATGAGCAGTTCTTC. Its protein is CASSSKTGYNEQFF.

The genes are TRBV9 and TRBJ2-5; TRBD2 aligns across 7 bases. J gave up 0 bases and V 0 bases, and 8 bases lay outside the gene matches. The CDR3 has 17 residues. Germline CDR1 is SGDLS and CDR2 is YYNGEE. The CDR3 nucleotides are TGTGCCAGCAGCGTAGCCCTAGCGGACCTGTACCAAGAGACCCAGTACTTC. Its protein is CASSVALADLYQETQYF.

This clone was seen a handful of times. In DNA, the CDR3 is TGTGCCAGCAGCTTCGGTAACACAGATACGCAGTATTTT. It specifies CASSFGNTDTQYF. This chain links TRBV7-3 with TRBJ2-3; no firm D call. V was trimmed by 3 bases and J by 2 bases, leaving 6 bases between them. Germline V gene lookup returns CDR1 SGHTA and CDR2 FQGTGA. CDR3 length equals 13 residues.

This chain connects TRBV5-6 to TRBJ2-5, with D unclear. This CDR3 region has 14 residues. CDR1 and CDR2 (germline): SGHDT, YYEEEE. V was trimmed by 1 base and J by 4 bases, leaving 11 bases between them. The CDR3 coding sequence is TGTGCCAGCAGCTTGACGAGGCGCCCAGAGACCCAGTACTTC. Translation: CASSLTRRPETQYF.

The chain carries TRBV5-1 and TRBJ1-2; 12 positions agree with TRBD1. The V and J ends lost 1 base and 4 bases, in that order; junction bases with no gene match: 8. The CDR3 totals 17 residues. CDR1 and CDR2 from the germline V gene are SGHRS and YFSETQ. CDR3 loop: CASSLSPGTGGAYGYTF. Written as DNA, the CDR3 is TGCGCCAGCAGCTTGAGCCCCGGGACAGGGGGCGCCTATGGCTACACCTTC.